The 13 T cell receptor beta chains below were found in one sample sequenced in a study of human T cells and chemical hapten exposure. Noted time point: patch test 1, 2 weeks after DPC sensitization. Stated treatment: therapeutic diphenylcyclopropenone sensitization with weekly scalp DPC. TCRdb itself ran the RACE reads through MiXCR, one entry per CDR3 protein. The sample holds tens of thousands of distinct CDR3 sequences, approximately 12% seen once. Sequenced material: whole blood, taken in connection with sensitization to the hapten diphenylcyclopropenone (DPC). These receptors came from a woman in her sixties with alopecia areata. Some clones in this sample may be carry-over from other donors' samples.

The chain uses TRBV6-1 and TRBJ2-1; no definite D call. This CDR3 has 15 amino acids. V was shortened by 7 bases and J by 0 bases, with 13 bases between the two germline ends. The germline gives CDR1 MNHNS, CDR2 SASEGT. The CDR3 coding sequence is TGTGCCAGCACCCTCACAGCAATCTCCTACAATGAGCAGTTCTTC. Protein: CASTLTAISYNEQFF.

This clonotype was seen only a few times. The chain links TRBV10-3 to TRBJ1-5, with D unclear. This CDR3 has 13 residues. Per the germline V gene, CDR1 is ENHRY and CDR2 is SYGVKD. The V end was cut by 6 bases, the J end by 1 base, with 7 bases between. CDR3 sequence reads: CAIRTESNQPQHF. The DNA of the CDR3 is TGTGCCATCAGGACTGAGAGCAATCAGCCCCAGCATTTT.

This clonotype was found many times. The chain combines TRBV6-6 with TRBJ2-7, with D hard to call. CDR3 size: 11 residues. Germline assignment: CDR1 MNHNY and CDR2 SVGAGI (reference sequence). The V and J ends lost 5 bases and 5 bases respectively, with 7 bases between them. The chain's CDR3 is CASSRMDEQYF. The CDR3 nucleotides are TGTGCCAGCAGTCGAATGGACGAGCAGTACTTC.

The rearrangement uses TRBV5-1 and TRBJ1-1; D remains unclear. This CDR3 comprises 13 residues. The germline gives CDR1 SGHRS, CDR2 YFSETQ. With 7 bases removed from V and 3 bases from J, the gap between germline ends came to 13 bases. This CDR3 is CASATEPDTEAFF. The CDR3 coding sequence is TGCGCCAGCGCGACTGAACCGGACACTGAAGCTTTCTTT.

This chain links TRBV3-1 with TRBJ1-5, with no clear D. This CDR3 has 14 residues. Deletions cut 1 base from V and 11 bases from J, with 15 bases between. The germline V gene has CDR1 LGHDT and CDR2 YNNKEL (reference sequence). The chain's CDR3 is CASSQGATGSAQHF. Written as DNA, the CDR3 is TGTGCCAGCAGCCAAGGAGCTACTGGATCGGCCCAGCATTTT.

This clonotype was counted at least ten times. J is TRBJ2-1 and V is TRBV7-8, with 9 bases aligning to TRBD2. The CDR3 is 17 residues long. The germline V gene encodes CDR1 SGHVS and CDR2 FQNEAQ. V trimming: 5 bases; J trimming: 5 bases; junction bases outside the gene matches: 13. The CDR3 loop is CASSNRLGAGGNNEQFF. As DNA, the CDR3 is TGTGCCAGCAGCAACCGACTAGGAGCGGGGGGAAACAATGAGCAGTTCTTC.

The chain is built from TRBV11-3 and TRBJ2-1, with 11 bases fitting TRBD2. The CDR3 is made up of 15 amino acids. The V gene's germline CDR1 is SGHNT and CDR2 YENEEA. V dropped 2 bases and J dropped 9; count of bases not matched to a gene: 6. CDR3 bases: TGTGCCAGCAGCTTACGTAGCGGGGGGGCTCCTGAGCAGTTCTTC. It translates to CASSLRSGGAPEQFF.

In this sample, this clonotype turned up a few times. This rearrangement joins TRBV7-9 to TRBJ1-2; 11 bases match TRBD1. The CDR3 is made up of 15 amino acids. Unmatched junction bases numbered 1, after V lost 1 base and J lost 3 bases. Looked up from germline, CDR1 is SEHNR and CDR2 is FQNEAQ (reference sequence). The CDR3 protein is CASSLGTGGYYGYTF. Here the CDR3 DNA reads TGTGCCAGCAGCTTAGGGACAGGGGGCTACTATGGCTACACCTTC.

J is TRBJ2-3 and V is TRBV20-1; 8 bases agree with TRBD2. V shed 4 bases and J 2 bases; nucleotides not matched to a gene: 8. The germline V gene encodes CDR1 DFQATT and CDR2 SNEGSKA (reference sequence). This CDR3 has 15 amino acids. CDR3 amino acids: CSANVASGLTDTQYF. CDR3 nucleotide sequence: TGCAGTGCTAACGTCGCTAGCGGGCTCACAGATACGCAGTATTTT.

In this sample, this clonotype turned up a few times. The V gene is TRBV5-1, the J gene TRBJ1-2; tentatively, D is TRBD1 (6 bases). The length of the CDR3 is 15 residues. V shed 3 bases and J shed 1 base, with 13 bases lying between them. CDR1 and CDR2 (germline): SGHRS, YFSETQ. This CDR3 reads CASSYGTNLNYGYTF. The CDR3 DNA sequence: TGCGCCAGCAGCTACGGGACAAACCTTAACTATGGCTACACCTTC.

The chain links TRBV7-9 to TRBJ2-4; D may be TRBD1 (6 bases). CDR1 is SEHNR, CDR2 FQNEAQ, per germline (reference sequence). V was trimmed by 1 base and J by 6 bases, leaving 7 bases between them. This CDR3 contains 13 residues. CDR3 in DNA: TGTGCCAGCAGCTTAGTACAGGGAAACATTCAGTACTTC. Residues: CASSLVQGNIQYF.

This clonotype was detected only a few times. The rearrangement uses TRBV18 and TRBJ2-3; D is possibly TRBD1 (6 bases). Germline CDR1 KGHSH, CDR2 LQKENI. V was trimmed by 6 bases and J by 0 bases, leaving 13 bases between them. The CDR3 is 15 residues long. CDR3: CASSRTDPSTDTQYF. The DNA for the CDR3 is TGTGCCAGCTCGCGGACAGACCCTAGCACAGATACGCAGTATTTT. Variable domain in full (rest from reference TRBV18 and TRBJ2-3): NAGVMQNPRHLVRRRGQEARLRCSPMKGHSHVYWYRQLPEEGLKFMVYLQKENIIDESGMPKERFSAEFPKEGPSILRIQQVVRGDSAAYFCASSRTDPSTDTQYFGPGTRLTVL.

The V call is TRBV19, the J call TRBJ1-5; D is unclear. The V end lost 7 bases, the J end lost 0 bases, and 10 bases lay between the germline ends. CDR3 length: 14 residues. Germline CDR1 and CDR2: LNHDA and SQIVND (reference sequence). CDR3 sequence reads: CASTPAYSNQPQHF. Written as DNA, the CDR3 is TGTGCCAGTACACCCGCTTATAGCAATCAGCCCCAGCATTTT.